The present entry profiles one T cell receptor (beta chain) with its context. Its antigen is not known. Healthy donors had no documented immune events, such as infections, while sampled. The V and J ends lost 9 bases and 6 bases respectively, with 18 bases between them. CDR1 is SGHNT and CDR2 is YYREEE in the germline V gene (reference sequence). The CDR3 is 14 residues long. The data belong to a study of identifying expanded T cells in peripheral blood. Regarding the study as a whole: Across healthy donors, higher total template counts meant significantly greater roughly 2-week count variance. Differentially abundant clones: around 1.2 between replicates, 15 to 17 at about 13 days, 19 at four.

Generated by immunoSEQ multiplex PCR, the TCRdb table keeps only in-frame clones and is missing some. The sample yields 90,000 or so clones, approximately 84% seen once. The chain combines TRBV5-4 with TRBJ2-2, with D perhaps matching TRBD1 or TRBD2 (5 bases each). The source of this sequence is a person aged 18-70 years in good health. The specimen was blood. CDR3 in DNA: TGTGCCACCTTGTCTCAGGGACGGGCCGGGGAGCTGTTTTTT. Protein product: CATLSQGRAGELFF.